This paragraph reports one T cell receptor beta chain. Its target is not known. This record comes from a study of T cells after yellow fever vaccination. Study outcomes and limitations: Overall, a small share of clonotypes was seen in both CD4 and CD8 compartments. Peaking faster, on day 5 versus 15, the secondary response was nonetheless weaker. Post-booster repertoires contained most primary-vaccination clones again (almost 97% CD4, roughly 91% CD8).

Germline CDR1 reads SGHNT; CDR2 reads YYREEE (reference sequence). This CDR3 is 13 amino acids long. Trimming stripped 0 bases from V and 8 bases from J, with 11 bases between. A universal primer site and UMIs were added as TCR cDNA was made by 5'RACE template switching. TCRdb used MiXCR to reprocess the 5' RACE reads, holding one entry per CDR3 protein. The data show a few hundred thousand distinct CDR3 sequences, over 15% seen once. This specimen was PBMCs, taken before the yellow fever booster vaccination. This clonotype was sampled from a man between 18 and 35 years old who received the YFV17D yellow fever vaccine. The chain combines TRBV5-4 with TRBJ1-1; D not resolved. This chain's CDR3 is CASSLDPGQEAFF. Written as DNA, the CDR3 is TGTGCCAGCAGCTTGGATCCTGGGCAAGAAGCTTTCTTT.